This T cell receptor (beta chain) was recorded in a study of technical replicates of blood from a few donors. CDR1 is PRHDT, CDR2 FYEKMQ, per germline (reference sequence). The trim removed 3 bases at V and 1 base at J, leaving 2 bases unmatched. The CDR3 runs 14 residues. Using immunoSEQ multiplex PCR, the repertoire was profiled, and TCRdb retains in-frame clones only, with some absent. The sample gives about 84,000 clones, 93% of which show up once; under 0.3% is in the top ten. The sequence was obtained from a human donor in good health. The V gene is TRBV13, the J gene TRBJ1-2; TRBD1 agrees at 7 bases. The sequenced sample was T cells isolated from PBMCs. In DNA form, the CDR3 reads TGTGCCAGCAGCTTTGGGACAGATAACTATGGCTACACCTTC. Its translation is CASSFGTDNYGYTF.